This TCR beta chain was sequenced in a study of metastatic and nonmetastatic thyroid tumors. TCRdb re-clonotyped the PCR reads through MiXCR. The repertoire consists of tens of thousands of clones, with roughly a sixth occurring once and the leading ten covering roughly 12%. This clone showed up many times. Thyroid surgery had not been preceded by any treatment in any patient. Looked up from germline, CDR1 is LGHDT and CDR2 is YNNKEL (reference sequence). J gave up 4 bases and V 3 bases, and 3 bases lay outside the gene matches. The CDR3 extends over 16 amino acids. Sample: blood. The V and J genes are TRBV3-1 and TRBJ1-6, with 10 bases that match TRBD1. The receptor was isolated from a male donor with papillary thyroid cancer or a benign thyroid nodule (not recorded which). Some clones in this sample may be carry-over from other donors' samples. The CDR3 bases are TGTGCCAGCAGCCACCCGGGACAGGGGTATAATTCACCCCTCCACTTT. Its translation is CASSHPGQGYNSPLHF.